Described below is a single TCR beta chain sequence and its context. Its antigen is currently unknown. The sample belongs to a study of T-cell memory formation after mild COVID-19. For the study at large: The study found TCR clusters largely donor specific.

Constant-segment-primed 5'RACE gave TCR alpha and TCR beta cDNA libraries with sample barcodes and UMIs. One entry per CDR3 protein results from TCRdb running MiXCR on the 5' RACE reads. The repertoire consists of approximately 230,000 distinct CDR3 sequences, with roughly 15% occurring once and the leading ten covering around 3.4%. Study findings and constraints: Pre-infection memory already had some responding clones, implying cross-reactive memory joined. Day 15 to 85 contracting clones showed balanced CD4/CD8; day 15 to 37 expanders favored CD4+.

The length of the CDR3 is 13 residues. The sequencing sample was made of PBMCs or a T cell subset sorted from them (not recorded which). The chain employs TRBV12-3 or TRBV12-4 and TRBJ2-5; D is unclear. With the DNA end fitting TRBJ2-7 better, the J assignment may be wrong. The sequence was collected from a man aged 18 to 29 who had mild COVID-19 (a few samples of this study predate the infection). Cell type and time point are not known. This CDR3 reads CASSFGPSYEQYF. In DNA form, the CDR3 reads TGTGCCAGCAGTTTTGGGCCCTCCTACGAGCAGTACTTC.